What follows describes a single T cell receptor (beta chain). Per the authors' pipeline: Reference gene primer amplification in the assay estimated nucleated cell counts. Only in-frame clones appear in the TCRdb table, and some are missing; sequencing was by immunoSEQ multiplex PCR. V, J and clone size are taken as reported in that table, and D and trimming were inferred from the DNA itself. The sample carries more than 200,000 clones, about nine tenths recorded once. This sample was taken from a study of blood T cell repertoires in COVID-19. Study information: Samples representing acute and convalescent COVID-19 were sourced from the United States, Italy and Spain.

One Seattle source followed patients from active infection through their disease course. Looked up from germline, CDR1 is SGHAT and CDR2 is FQNNGV. Trimming cost V 1 base and J 12 bases, with 16 bases left between them. The CDR3 sequence is 14 residues long. V gene TRBV11-2 combines with J gene TRBJ2-1; tentatively, D is TRBD2 (5 bases). Sequenced material: peripheral blood. The source of this sequence is a man aged 50-60 years with COVID-19, enrolled during active disease. This chain's CDR3 is CASSLASGSQPQFF. CDR3 DNA sequence: TGTGCCAGCAGCTTAGCGTCGGGATCTCAGCCGCAGTTCTTC.